This T cell receptor (beta chain) was captured by sequencing in a study of blood T cells in healthy people across ages. This clonotype was observed many times. Trimming took 6 bases from V and 9 from J; bases not matched to a gene: 12. This CDR3 has 14 amino acids. CDR1 is DFQATT, CDR2 SNEGSKA, per germline (reference sequence). Then a second PCR, running roughly 7 to 11 cycles, was carried out with a sample-barcoded 5' primer and a J-beta primer mix. In TCRdb, the 5' RACE reads were re-called with MiXCR into one record per CDR3 protein. Of more than 800,000 distinct CDR3 sequences in the sample, 25% to 30% were seen once.

The source material was blood. The chain recombines TRBV20-1 with TRBJ2-7, with TRBD2 matching 12 bases. The sequence derives from a woman of 80 years or more in good health. For the CDR3, the DNA is TGCAGTGCGTTGCAACTAGCGGGGGGTAGTAGGCAGTACTTC. Translated: CSALQLAGGSRQYF.